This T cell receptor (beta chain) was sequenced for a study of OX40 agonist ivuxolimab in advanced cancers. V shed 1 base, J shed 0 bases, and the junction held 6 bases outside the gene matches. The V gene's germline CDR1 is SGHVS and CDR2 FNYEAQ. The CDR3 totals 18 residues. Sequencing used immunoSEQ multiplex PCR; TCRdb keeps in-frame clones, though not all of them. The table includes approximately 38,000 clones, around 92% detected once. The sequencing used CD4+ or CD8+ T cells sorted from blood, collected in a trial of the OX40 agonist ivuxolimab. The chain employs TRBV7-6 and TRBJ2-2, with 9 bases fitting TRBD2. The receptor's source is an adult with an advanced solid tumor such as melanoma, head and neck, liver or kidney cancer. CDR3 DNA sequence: TGTGCCAGCAGCTTAGAGGGAGCGGGAGGAGCGAACACCGGGGAGCTGTTTTTT. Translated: CASSLEGAGGANTGELFF.